The text below deals with one T cell receptor beta chain. The antigen remains unidentified. This CDR3 is 15 amino acids long. Trimming at V came to 1 base and at J to 3 bases, leaving 4 bases not matched to a gene. Per the germline V gene, CDR1 is MGHRA and CDR2 is YSYEKL. The sample's time point: pretreatment peripheral blood. This record belongs to a study of PD-L1 blockade in urothelial cancer. Overall study: Patients' histories included 0 to 3 prior chemotherapy regimens. Study-level points and caveats: Tumor-linked clones in blood grew more by 3 weeks in durable-benefit patients.

Profiling relied on immunoSEQ multiplex PCR, and the TCRdb table lists in-frame clones only, not all of them. Of 40,000 to 55,000 clones in the sample, nearly 90% were seen once. The chain has TRBV4-1 and TRBJ2-7, with 9 bases fitting TRBD2. The sequence was collected from a donor at least 40 years old with urothelial cancer. The sequenced sample was PBMCs, obtained around atezolizumab (anti-PD-L1) treatment. The CDR3 is CASSQGPLAGYEQYF. DNA of the CDR3: TGCGCCAGCAGCCAAGGCCCACTAGCGGGCTACGAGCAGTACTTC.